This T cell receptor beta chain was obtained from a study of T cells in Graves' hyperthyroidism and ophthalmopathy. This clonotype was seen repeatedly, ten times or more. The CDR3 regions of TCR beta were amplified from RNA transcripts. A set of HTBI primers served as the primers for a first-round RT-PCR of the TCR CDR3. From the multiplex PCR reads, TCRdb called clonotypes with MiXCR, one entry per CDR3 protein. The repertoire includes some 200,000 distinct CDR3 sequences, roughly a sixth of them detected once, and approximately 50% sits in the top ten. Germline CDR1 and CDR2: MDHEN and SYDVKM. The CDR3 extends over 16 amino acids. J was trimmed by 3 bases and V by 5 bases; bases with no gene match: 6. These patients, aged 18 to 65, had recently diagnosed hyperthyroidism lasting under 2 months.

V is TRBV28 and J is TRBJ2-3, with 12 bases identical to TRBD2. This receptor was taken from a man aged 45 to 65 with Graves' hyperthyroidism. The sample was blood. In DNA, the CDR3 is TGTGCCAGCAGTGAAGCTAGCGGGAGGGTAACAGATACGCAGTATTTT. It translates to CASSEASGRVTDTQYF.